A single TCR beta chain is shown here with its context. Profiled with immunoSEQ multiplex PCR; TCRdb holds only in-frame clones, not every one. Of more than 100,000 clones listed, 75% to 90% were seen once; the top ten hold 30%. The sample originates from a study of blood T cell repertoires in COVID-19. The CDR3 spans 14 residues. Trimming left V 0 bases short and J 8 bases short, with 11 bases between. Germline V lookup: CDR1 LNHDA, CDR2 SQIVND (reference sequence). The specimen was peripheral blood. The chain recombines TRBV19 with TRBJ2-1; D remains unclear. The sequence derives from a woman between 65 and 79 years old with acute or convalescent COVID-19. The CDR3 sequence: CASSIERGIHEQFF. The CDR3 coding sequence is TGTGCCAGTAGTATAGAGCGAGGAATCCATGAGCAGTTCTTC.